A single sample gave rise to the 3 T cell receptor beta chains below, sequenced in a study of blood T cell repertoires in COVID-19. Profiled with immunoSEQ multiplex PCR; TCRdb holds only in-frame clones, not every one. The data hold more than 200,000 clones, with approximately 82% observed a single time. Material for sequencing was peripheral blood. The receptors come from a woman in her 70s with active or convalescent COVID-19.

This clone was detected many times. The J gene is TRBJ2-7, the V gene TRBV28, with TRBD2 identical over 7 bases. With 3 bases clipped from V and 0 bases from J, the junction kept 2 bases outside the gene matches. The CDR3 loop spans 14 amino acids. The germline CDR1 and CDR2 sequences are MDHEN and SYDVKM. The CDR3 DNA reads TGTGCCAGCAGTTTCGGGGGGACCTCCTACGAGCAGTACTTC. Protein sequence: CASSFGGTSYEQYF.

The chain links TRBV7-2 to TRBJ2-7, with D uncertain. This CDR3 comprises 13 residues. Trimming pared 5 bases from V and 3 bases from J, leaving 11 bases between. The germline V gene has CDR1 SGHTA and CDR2 FQGNSA. CDR3 in DNA: TGTGCCAGCAGCCTCTTAGCCTTCTACGAGCAGTACTTC. Translating it yields CASSLLAFYEQYF.

The chain combines TRBV10-3 with TRBJ2-2, with TRBD1 matching 8 bases. V lost 11 bases and J lost 8; bases outside the gene matches: 16. This CDR3 is 15 amino acids long. Germline CDR1 is ENHRY and CDR2 is SYGVKD. As DNA, the CDR3 is TGTGCCTCAACCTCGGACAGGGATTATCGGGGGGAGCTGTTTTTT. It is translated as CASTSDRDYRGELFF.